This T cell receptor beta chain was captured in a study of blood T cell repertoires in COVID-19. The wider study: COVID-19 samples from acute and convalescent phases originated in the United States, Italy and Spain.

TCRdb keeps only in-frame clones here, not all; method: immunoSEQ multiplex PCR. The data hold hundreds of thousands of clones, with approximately 86% observed a single time. Seattle-derived patients entered the study during active infection and were followed longitudinally. The source of this sequence is a woman aged 65 to 85 with COVID-19, enrolled during active disease. Sequences were obtained from peripheral blood.

Here the CDR3 reads CASSQLGGKGTGELFF. The CDR3 coding sequence is TGTGCCAGCAGCCAATTAGGGGGAAAGGGGACCGGGGAGCTGTTTTTT. This sequence joins TRBV3-1 (or the pseudogene TRBV3-2) and TRBJ2-2, with D possibly matching TRBD1 (6 bases). Germline V lookup: CDR1 LGHDT, CDR2 YNNKEL (reference sequence). Deletions cut 2 bases from V and 5 bases from J, with 15 bases between. The CDR3 length is 16 residues.